This T cell receptor beta chain is from a study of OX40 agonist ivuxolimab in advanced cancers. Study overall: An agonistic anti-OX40 (CD134) antibody, ivuxolimab, was used to treat the patients. Patients were treated with intravenous ivuxolimab, dosed at 0.01 to 10 mg/kg and infused every 2 weeks. The study enrolled dose-escalation patients with hepatocellular carcinoma, melanoma, renal cell or head and neck cancer.

The data were produced by immunoSEQ multiplex PCR, yet TCRdb's version contains in-frame clones alone and is incomplete. The sample lists about 47,000 clones; 80% to 85% were seen once. Study findings and constraints: There were, on average, more expanded clones in CD8+ T cells than in CD4+.

The CDR3 loop spans 17 amino acids. Looked up from germline, CDR1 is MNHNS and CDR2 is SASEGT. On this clone itself: What it binds is unknown. An end of the junction differs from the germline gene, which may be a read error.

This specimen was CD4+ or CD8+ T cells sorted from blood, taken in a trial of the OX40 agonist ivuxolimab. The clonotype was recovered from an adult with an advanced solid tumor such as melanoma, head and neck, liver or kidney cancer. This sequence joins TRBV6-1 and TRBJ1-1; D is possibly TRBD1 (6 bases). Here the CDR3 DNA reads TGTGCCATCAGTGAGCCATACGTGACCAGGGGGAACACTGAAGCTTTCTTT. It is translated as CAISEPYVTRGNTEAFF.